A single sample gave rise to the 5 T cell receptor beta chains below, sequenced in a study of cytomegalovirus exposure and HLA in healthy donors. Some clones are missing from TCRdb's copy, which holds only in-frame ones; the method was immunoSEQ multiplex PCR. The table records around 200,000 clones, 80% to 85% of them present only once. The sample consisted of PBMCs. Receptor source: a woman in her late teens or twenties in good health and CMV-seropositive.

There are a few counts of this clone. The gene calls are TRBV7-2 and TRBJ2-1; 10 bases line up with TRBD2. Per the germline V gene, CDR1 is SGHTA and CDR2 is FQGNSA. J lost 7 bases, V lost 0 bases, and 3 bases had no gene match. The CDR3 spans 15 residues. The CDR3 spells CASSLASGGANEQFF. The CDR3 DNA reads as TGTGCCAGCAGCTTAGCGAGCGGGGGGGCTAATGAGCAGTTCTTC. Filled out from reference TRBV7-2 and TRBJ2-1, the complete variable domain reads GAGVSQSPSNKVTEKGKDVELRCDPISGHTALYWYRQSLGQGLEFLIYFQGNSAPDKSGLPSDRFSAERTGGSVSTLTIQRTQQEDSAVYLCASSLASGGANEQFFGPGTRLTVL.

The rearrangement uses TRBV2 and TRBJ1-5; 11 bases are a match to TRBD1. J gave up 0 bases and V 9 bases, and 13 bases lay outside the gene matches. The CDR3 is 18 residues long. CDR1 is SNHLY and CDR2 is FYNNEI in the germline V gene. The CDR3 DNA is TGTGCCAGTACCCAGGGACAGGGGGATCAACCTAGCAATCAGCCCCAGCATTTT. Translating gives CASTQGQGDQPSNQPQHF.

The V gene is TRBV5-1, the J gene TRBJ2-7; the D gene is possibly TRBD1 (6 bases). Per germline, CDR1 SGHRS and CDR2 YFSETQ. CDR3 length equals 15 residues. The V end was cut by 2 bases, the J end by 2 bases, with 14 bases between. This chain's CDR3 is CASSLPGHPTYEQYF. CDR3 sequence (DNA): TGCGCCAGCAGCTTACCGGGACACCCCACCTACGAGCAGTACTTC.

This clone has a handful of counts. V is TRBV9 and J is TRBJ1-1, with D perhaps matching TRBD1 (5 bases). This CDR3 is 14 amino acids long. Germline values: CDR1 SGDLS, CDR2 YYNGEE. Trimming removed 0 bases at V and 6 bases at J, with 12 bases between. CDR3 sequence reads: CASSVVAGRAEAFF. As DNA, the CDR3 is TGTGCCAGCAGCGTAGTAGCAGGGAGGGCTGAAGCTTTCTTT.

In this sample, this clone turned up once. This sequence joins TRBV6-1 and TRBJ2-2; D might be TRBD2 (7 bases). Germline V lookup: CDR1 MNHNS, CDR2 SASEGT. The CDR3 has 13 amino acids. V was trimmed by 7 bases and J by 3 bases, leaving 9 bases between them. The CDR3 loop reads CASKGGDTGELFF. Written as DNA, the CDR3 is TGTGCCAGCAAGGGGGGGGACACCGGGGAGCTGTTTTTT.